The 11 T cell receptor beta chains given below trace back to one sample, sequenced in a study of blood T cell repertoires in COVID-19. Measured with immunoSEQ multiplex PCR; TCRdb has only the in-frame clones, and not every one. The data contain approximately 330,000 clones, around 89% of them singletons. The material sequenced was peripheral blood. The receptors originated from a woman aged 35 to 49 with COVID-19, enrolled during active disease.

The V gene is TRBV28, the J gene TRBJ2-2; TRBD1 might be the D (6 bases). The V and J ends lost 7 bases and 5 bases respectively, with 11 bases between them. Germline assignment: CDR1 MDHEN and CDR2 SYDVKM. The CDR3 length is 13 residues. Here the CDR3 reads CASTTQGTGELFF. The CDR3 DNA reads TGTGCCAGCACCACACAGGGTACCGGGGAGCTGTTTTTT.

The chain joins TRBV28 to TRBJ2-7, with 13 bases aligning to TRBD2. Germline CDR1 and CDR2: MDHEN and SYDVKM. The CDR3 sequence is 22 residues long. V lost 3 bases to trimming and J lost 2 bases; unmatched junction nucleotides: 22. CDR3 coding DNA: TGTGCCAGCAGTTTTTTCCCGCCAATGACTAGCGGGGGGCTCGAAACCACCTACGAGCAGTACTTC. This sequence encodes CASSFFPPMTSGGLETTYEQYF. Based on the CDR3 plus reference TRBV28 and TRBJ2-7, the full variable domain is DVKVTQSSRYLVKRTGEKVFLECVQDMDHENMFWYRQDPGLGLRLIYFSYDVKMKEKGDIPEGYSVSREKKERFSLILESASTNQTSMYLCASSFFPPMTSGGLETTYEQYFGPGTRLTVT.

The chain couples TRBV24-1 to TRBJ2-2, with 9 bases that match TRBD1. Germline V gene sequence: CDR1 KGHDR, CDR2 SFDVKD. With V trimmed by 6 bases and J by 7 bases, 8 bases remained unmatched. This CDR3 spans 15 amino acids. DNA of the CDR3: TGTGCCACCAGTTTCCGGGACAGGGATGTCGGGGAGCTGTTTTTT. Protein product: CATSFRDRDVGELFF.

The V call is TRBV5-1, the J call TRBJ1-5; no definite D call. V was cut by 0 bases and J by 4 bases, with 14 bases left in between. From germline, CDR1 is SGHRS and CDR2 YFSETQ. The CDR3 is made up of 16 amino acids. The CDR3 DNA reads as TGCGCCAGCAGCTTGGGCTTAGACTCCGGAAATCAGCCCCAGCATTTT. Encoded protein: CASSLGLDSGNQPQHF.

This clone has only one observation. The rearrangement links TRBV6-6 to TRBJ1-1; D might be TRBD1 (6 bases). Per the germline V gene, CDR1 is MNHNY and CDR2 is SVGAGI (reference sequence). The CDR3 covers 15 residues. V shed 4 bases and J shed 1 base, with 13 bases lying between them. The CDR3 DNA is TGTGCCAGCAGTTCAATTGGACAGACGAACACTGAAGCTTTCTTT. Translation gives CASSSIGQTNTEAFF.

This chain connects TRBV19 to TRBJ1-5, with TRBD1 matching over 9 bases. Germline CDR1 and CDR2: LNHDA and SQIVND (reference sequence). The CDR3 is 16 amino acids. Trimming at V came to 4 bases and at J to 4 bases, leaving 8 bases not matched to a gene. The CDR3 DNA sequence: TGTGCCAGTAGTAGGGGACAGGGCGTAAGTAATCAGCCCCAGCATTTT. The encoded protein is CASSRGQGVSNQPQHF.

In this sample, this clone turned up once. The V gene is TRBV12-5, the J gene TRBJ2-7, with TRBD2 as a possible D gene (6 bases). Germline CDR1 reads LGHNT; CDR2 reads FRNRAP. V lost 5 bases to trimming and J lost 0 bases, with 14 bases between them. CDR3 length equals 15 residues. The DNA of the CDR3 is TGTGCTAGTGGTACTGGGACTTTGAGCTCCTACGAGCAGTACTTC. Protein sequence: CASGTGTLSSYEQYF.

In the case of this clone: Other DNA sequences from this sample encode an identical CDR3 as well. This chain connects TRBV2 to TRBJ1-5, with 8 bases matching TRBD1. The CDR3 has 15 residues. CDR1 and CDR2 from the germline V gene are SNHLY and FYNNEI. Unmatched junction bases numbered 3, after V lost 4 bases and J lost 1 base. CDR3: CASSGQGLSNQPQHF. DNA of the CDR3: TGTGCCAGCAGTGGACAGGGGCTGAGCAATCAGCCCCAGCATTTT.

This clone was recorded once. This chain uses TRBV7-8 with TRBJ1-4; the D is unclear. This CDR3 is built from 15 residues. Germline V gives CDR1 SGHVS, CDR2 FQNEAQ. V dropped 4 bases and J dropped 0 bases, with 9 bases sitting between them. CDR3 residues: CASSSGGSTNEKLFF. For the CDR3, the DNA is TGTGCCAGCAGCTCCGGCGGATCAACTAATGAAAAACTGTTTTTT.

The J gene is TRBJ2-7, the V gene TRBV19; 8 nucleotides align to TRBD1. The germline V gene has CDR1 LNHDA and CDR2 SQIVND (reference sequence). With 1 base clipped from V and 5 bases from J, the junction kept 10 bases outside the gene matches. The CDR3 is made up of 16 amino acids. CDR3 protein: CASSIVSPTGANEQYF. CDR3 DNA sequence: TGTGCCAGTAGTATAGTCTCTCCGACAGGGGCCAACGAGCAGTACTTC.

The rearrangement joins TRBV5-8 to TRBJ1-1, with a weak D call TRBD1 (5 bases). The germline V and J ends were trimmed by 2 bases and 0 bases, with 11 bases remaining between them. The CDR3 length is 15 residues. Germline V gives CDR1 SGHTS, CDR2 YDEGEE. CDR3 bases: TGTGCCAGCAGCTTACTGACAGTTCTGAACACTGAAGCTTTCTTT. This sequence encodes CASSLLTVLNTEAFF.